The clone carrying this T cell receptor (beta chain) was detected ten times or more. Its specificity is unknown. This beta chain came through as a stray read in a library set up for alpha chains, and its size says little. This specimen comes from a study of spatial heterogeneity in lung cancer. Overall study findings and caveats: Mutation tallies in tumors tracked expanded intratumoral alpha and beta TCR counts.

Sample time point: sample taken at primary tumor resection. Per germline, CDR1 SEHNR and CDR2 FQNEAQ (reference sequence). The V end lost 5 bases, the J end lost 2 bases, and 16 bases lay between the germline ends. The CDR3 contains 15 residues. TCRdb itself ran the 5' RACE reads through MiXCR, one entry per CDR3 protein. This sample carries 14,000 or so distinct CDR3 sequences, 4.7% of them seen once, and the ten largest clones take 15% to 20%. Sequences were derived from lung tumor tissue, sampled at surgery. This sequence was found in a female donor with early-stage non-small cell lung cancer. The chain combines TRBV7-9 with TRBJ2-7, with D possibly being TRBD1 or TRBD2 (6 bases each). The CDR3 sequence is CASSREGGGTYEQYF. The CDR3 DNA is TGTGCCAGCAGCCGAGAGGGGGGCGGAACCTACGAGCAGTACTTC.